A selection of T cell receptor beta chains follows, all from one sample in a study of cytomegalovirus exposure and HLA in healthy donors. Clones were read by immunoSEQ multiplex PCR, and TCRdb kept only the in-frame ones, dropping some. The profile shows about 130,000 clones, roughly 80% of them singletons. The sequenced sample was PBMCs. The source is a man in his forties or fifties in good health and CMV-seronegative. CDR3s include the opening cysteine and the closing phenylalanine or tryptophan. The order of the fields is clone size, V gene, D gene, J gene, CDR3 DNA, CDR3 protein. The D gene is left open where the match is weak. Clone size, where shown, is once, few, many, or a class for clones that have expanded.

few,TRBV7-8,TRBD2,TRBJ2-7,TGTGCCAGCAACACACTAGCGGGGGTGCAGTACTTC,CASNTLAGVQYF
.,TRBV6-6,TRBD2,TRBJ2-5,TGTGCCACAAGACTAGCGGGAGGTGGGGGGACCCAGTACTTC,CATRLAGGGGTQYF
.,TRBV2,.,TRBJ1-6,TGTGCCAGCAGGCCAGGGCAATCACCCCTCCACTTT,CASRPGQSPLHF
few,TRBV6-6,TRBD1,TRBJ1-1,TGTGCCAGCAGTTCCAGGGGGCGGTGGATGAACACTGAAGCTTTCTTT,CASSSRGRWMNTEAFF
.,TRBV11-1,TRBD1,TRBJ2-6,TGTGCCAGCAGCTTAGGGGGACAGGTCTCTGGGGCCAACGTCCTGACTTTC,CASSLGGQVSGANVLTF
few,TRBV27,TRBD1,TRBJ1-1,TGTGCCAGCCGGACAGGGGACAATATGAACACTGAAGCTTTCTTT,CASRTGDNMNTEAFF
.,TRBV2,.,TRBJ2-3,TGTGCCAGCAGTGAAATCCTAGCTACAGATACGCAGTATTTT,CASSEILATDTQYF
.,TRBV5-1,TRBD2,TRBJ2-5,TGCGCCAGCAGCAAAGGGCTAGCGGGGGGTTACCAAGAGACCCAGTACTTC,CASSKGLAGGYQETQYF
.,TRBV7-2,.,TRBJ1-2,TGTGCCAGCAGCTCCGTCGGGAAAGTCTATGGCTACACCTTC,CASSSVGKVYGYTF
few,TRBV9,TRBD1,TRBJ2-5,TGTGCCAGCAGCGAAGGGGGCCTGCAGGAGACCCAGTACTTC,CASSEGGLQETQYF
.,TRBV29-1,.,TRBJ1-1,TGCAGCGTTGAGGGACATACGAACACTGAAGCTTTCTTT,CSVEGHTNTEAFF
.,TRBV7-2,.,TRBJ2-7,TGTGCCAGCACCCCCGGCTACGAGCAGTACTTC,CASTPGYEQYF
.,TRBV27,.,TRBJ2-3,TGTGCCAGCAGTTTGGGGCAGGTTTACACAGATACGCAGTATTTT,CASSLGQVYTDTQYF
.,TRBV9,.,TRBJ2-1,TGTGCCAGCAGCGTAGAAGCCCGAGGTGAGCAGTTCTTC,CASSVEARGEQFF
few,TRBV27,TRBD1,TRBJ2-7,TGTGCCAGCAGTCCCAGGGGGCGAGCCTACGAGCAGTACTTC,CASSPRGRAYEQYF
.,TRBV7-9,TRBD1,TRBJ2-1,TGTGCCAGCAGGGTACGACAGGGGAATGAGCAGTTCTTC,CASRVRQGNEQFF
.,TRBV19,TRBD1,TRBJ1-5,TGTGCCACCTGGACAGGGCGCGGAGGAGTTATAGATCAGCCCCAGCATTTT,CATWTGRGGVIDQPQHF
.,TRBV7-6,.,TRBJ2-1,TGTGCCAGCAGCTTGAGCTCCTACAATGAGCAGTTCTTC,CASSLSSYNEQFF
few,TRBV28,.,TRBJ1-3,TGTGCCAGCAGCCTGAACAGGAACCAAGGAAACACCATATATTTT,CASSLNRNQGNTIYF
.,TRBV18,.,TRBJ1-1,TGTGCCAGCTCACCAATCTTGAACACTGAAGCTTTCTTT,CASSPILNTEAFF
.,TRBV28,.,TRBJ1-2,TGTGCCAGCAGTTCCTTCCAGCGGGAAGGGTATGGCTACACCTTC,CASSSFQREGYGYTF
.,TRBV9,.,TRBJ1-1,TGTGCCAGCAGCGTAGCTGGGGGGGAGAACACTGAAGCTTTCTTT,CASSVAGGENTEAFF
.,TRBV5-1,.,TRBJ2-5,TGCGCCAGCAGCCTAGAGTTGGAGTCGTCGGAGACCCAGTACTTC,CASSLELESSETQYF
.,TRBV4-1,.,TRBJ1-5,TGCGCCAGCAGCCAAGGAGTTTTGAGAGCTCATAGCAATCAGCCCCAGCATTTT,CASSQGVLRAHSNQPQHF
.,TRBV27,.,TRBJ1-1,TGTGCCAGCAGTCTCAGACTGGGGGGACAAGCTTTCTTT,CASSLRLGGQAFF
.,TRBV6-1,.,TRBJ2-7,TGTGCCAGCAGTGCGCAGGTGAGGGCCTACGAGCAGTACTTC,CASSAQVRAYEQYF
once,TRBV14,.,TRBJ2-7,TGTGCCAGCAGCCAAGTCTCCGGGACAATCATCGTCGACGAGCAGTACTTC,CASSQVSGTIIVDEQYF
.,TRBV7-2,.,TRBJ1-4,TGTGCCAGCAGCTTAGGGGGCCTCGCAGGGGAAAAACTGTTTTTT,CASSLGGLAGEKLFF
.,TRBV27,TRBD1,TRBJ2-7,TGTGCCAGCAGTAAACAGGGGTCCTACGAGCAGTACTTC,CASSKQGSYEQYF
.,TRBV9,TRBD2,TRBJ2-3,TGTGCCAGCAGCGTAGAAGTGCGGGGGGATCGCACAGATACGCAGTATTTT,CASSVEVRGDRTDTQYF
.,TRBV6-5,.,TRBJ1-1,TGTGCCAGCAGCCCCAGGGTTGGCACTGAAGCTTTCTTT,CASSPRVGTEAFF
few,TRBV4-1,TRBD2,TRBJ2-1,TGCGCCAGCAGCCGAACGACTAGCGGGACTTACAATGAGCAGTTCTTC,CASSRTTSGTYNEQFF
.,TRBV19,.,TRBJ1-3,TGTGCCAGTAGTATCGGGAAGGGCGCTGGAAACACCATATATTTT,CASSIGKGAGNTIYF
.,TRBV27,TRBD1,TRBJ1-6,TGTGCCAGCAGGGGGGACAGGGCAAGAAGCTCCTATAATTCACCCCTCCACTTT,CASRGDRARSSYNSPLHF
once,TRBV10-2,.,TRBJ2-7,TGCGCCAGCAGTGAGTCCGCAGACGTCCCGGGTCACGAGCAGTACTTC,CASSESADVPGHEQYF
.,TRBV2,TRBD1,TRBJ2-7,TGTGCCAGCAGTGGGAGGACAGGGGGCTGGGAGCAGTACTTC,CASSGRTGGWEQYF
.,TRBV28,.,TRBJ1-2,TGTGCCAGCAGTCCCGCAGACAGGATCTATGGCTACACCTTC,CASSPADRIYGYTF
.,TRBV27,TRBD1,TRBJ2-5,TGTGCCAGCAGTGCAAATCAGGGGGCGCAGGAGACCCAGTACTTC,CASSANQGAQETQYF
.,TRBV27,.,TRBJ2-3,TGTGCCAGCACTACACAGGGTGATACGCAGTATTTT,CASTTQGDTQYF
.,TRBV7-2,TRBD1,TRBJ1-1,TGTGCCAGCAGCTTGGGGGCGGGACAGCAGATCCCTGAAGCTTTCTTT,CASSLGAGQQIPEAFF
.,TRBV5-1,.,TRBJ2-1,TGCGCCAGCAGTGAGAGTAGCTCCTACAATGAGCAGTTCTTC,CASSESSSYNEQFF
few,TRBV29-1,TRBD1,TRBJ2-3,TGCAGCGTGATCGGACAGGGCGCCGGAGGGGATACGCAGTATTTT,CSVIGQGAGGDTQYF
.,TRBV7-9,.,TRBJ2-5,TGTGCCAGCAGCTTAGACCCAGGCGGGGCTCAAGAGACCCAGTACTTC,CASSLDPGGAQETQYF
.,TRBV20-1,.,TRBJ2-5,TGCAGTGCCCCAGAAGAAGAGACCCAGTACTTC,CSAPEEETQYF
.,TRBV29-1,TRBD1,TRBJ2-1,TGCCTCAGGGGGAGCTCCTACAATGAGCAGTTCTTC,CLRGSSYNEQFF
.,TRBV18,TRBD1,TRBJ1-6,TGTGCCAGCTCACTGCTTTCGGACAGGGCTAATTCACCCCTCCACTTT,CASSLLSDRANSPLHF
.,TRBV7-8,TRBD2,TRBJ2-1,TGTGCCAGCAGCCTGTTTAGCGGGAGGGCCGTTGAGCAGTTCTTC,CASSLFSGRAVEQFF
.,TRBV28,.,TRBJ2-7,TGTGCCAGCAGTACCCCTGGAGGGACCCCCGGGCAGTACTTC,CASSTPGGTPGQYF
few,TRBV6-1,.,TRBJ1-4,TGTGCCAGCAGGGCGAGGGAGGGTGAAAAACTGTTTTTT,CASRAREGEKLFF
.,TRBV5-8,TRBD2,TRBJ2-1,TGTGCCAGCAGCTTGGAGGCTAGCGGGGGGGCTGGGGAGCAGTTCTTC,CASSLEASGGAGEQFF
.,TRBV29-1,.,TRBJ2-7,TGCAGCGTTGAAGATTCGACAGGCGATGAGCAGTACTTC,CSVEDSTGDEQYF
.,TRBV7-6,.,TRBJ1-4,TGTGCCAGCAGCCCCCGAGGAGATGAAAAACTGTTTTTT,CASSPRGDEKLFF
.,TRBV5-6,.,TRBJ2-2,TGTGCCAGCAGCTTGTTGGATGTAGGGGGTAATGCCGGGGAGCTGTTTTTT,CASSLLDVGGNAGELFF